This T cell receptor (beta chain) was retrieved from a study of blood T cell repertoires in COVID-19. Study-level background: Sites across the United States, Italy and Spain contributed samples from acute and convalescent COVID-19. PBMCs, B-cell-depleted T cells, or T cells were the source of the cDNA or gDNA that made up the material.

The CDR3 totals 15 residues. V lost 5 bases and J lost 2, with 13 bases in between. Germline CDR1 is SGHVS and CDR2 is FQNEAQ. Sequenced by immunoSEQ multiplex PCR; TCRdb stores in-frame clones only, minus some. The table records approximately 250,000 clones, 86% of them present only once. This clonotype originated in a woman in her fifties or sixties who had recovered from COVID-19. The chain employs TRBV7-8 and TRBJ1-5; perhaps TRBD1 as D (5 bases). The sequencing input was peripheral blood. CDR3 protein: CASSITGGGNQPQHF. DNA of the CDR3: TGTGCCAGCAGCATAACGGGGGGGGGCAATCAGCCCCAGCATTTT.